This T cell receptor (beta chain) was obtained from a study of blood T cell repertoires in COVID-19. Seattle-derived patients entered the study during active infection and were followed longitudinally. Original data processing: Counts of nucleated cells, estimated from reference gene primer amplification, were obtained. The method was immunoSEQ multiplex PCR; TCRdb's version includes in-frame clones alone and lacks a portion of them. V and J calls and clone size follow that table, whereas D and trimming were derived from the DNA. The table has over 450,000 clones, 85% to 90% seen once. This CDR3 region has 13 residues. Germline assignment: CDR1 LGHNT and CDR2 FRNRAP. Trimming stripped 2 bases from V and 15 bases from J, with 17 bases between.

The sample consisted of peripheral blood. The chain combines TRBV12-5 with TRBJ2-1, with D maybe TRBD1 (6 bases). The clonotype was recovered from a woman in her forties or fifties with COVID-19, enrolled during active disease. DNA of the CDR3: TGTGCTAGTGGTTTGCCATCAGGGGACATACCGTTCTTC. Translated: CASGLPSGDIPFF.